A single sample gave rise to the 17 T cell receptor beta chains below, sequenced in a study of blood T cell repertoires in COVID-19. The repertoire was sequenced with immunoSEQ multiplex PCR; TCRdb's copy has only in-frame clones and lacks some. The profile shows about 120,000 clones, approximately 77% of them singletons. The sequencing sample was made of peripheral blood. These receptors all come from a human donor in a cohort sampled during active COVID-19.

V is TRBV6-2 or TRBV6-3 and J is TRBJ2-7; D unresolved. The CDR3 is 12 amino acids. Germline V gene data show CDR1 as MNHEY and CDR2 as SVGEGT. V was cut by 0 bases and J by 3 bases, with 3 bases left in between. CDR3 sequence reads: CASSYSLYEQYF. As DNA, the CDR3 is TGTGCCAGCAGTTACTCACTCTACGAGCAGTACTTC.

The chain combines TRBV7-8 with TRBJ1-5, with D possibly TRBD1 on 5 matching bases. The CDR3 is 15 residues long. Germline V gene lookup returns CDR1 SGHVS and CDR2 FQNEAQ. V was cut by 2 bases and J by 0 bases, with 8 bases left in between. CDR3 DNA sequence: TGTGCCAGCAGCTTACACAGGAATAGCAATCAGCCCCAGCATTTT. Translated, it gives CASSLHRNSNQPQHF. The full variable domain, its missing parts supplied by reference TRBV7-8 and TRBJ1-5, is GAGVSQSPRYKVAKRGQDVALRCDPISGHVSLFWYQQALGQGPEFLTYFQNEAQLDKSGLPSDRFFAERPEGSVSTLKIQRTQQEDSAVYLCASSLHRNSNQPQHFGDGTRLSIL.

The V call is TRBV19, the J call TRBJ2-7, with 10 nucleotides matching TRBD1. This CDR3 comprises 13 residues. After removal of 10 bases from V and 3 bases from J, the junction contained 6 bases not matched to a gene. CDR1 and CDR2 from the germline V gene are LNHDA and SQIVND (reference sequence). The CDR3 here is CANPGTGDYEQYF. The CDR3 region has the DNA TGTGCCAACCCCGGGACAGGGGACTACGAGCAGTACTTC.

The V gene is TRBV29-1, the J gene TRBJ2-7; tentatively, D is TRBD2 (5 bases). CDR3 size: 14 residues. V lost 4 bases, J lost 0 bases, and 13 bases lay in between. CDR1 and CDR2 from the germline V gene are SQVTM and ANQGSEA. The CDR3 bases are TGCAGCGTTGGAGCGGCGGCTGACTCCTACGAGCAGTACTTC. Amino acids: CSVGAAADSYEQYF.

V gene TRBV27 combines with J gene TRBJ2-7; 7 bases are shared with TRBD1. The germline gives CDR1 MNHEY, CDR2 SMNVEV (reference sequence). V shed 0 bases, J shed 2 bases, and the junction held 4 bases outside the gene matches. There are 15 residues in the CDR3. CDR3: CASSLSGTEAYEQYF. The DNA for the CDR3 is TGTGCCAGCAGTTTATCCGGGACAGAAGCCTACGAGCAGTACTTC.

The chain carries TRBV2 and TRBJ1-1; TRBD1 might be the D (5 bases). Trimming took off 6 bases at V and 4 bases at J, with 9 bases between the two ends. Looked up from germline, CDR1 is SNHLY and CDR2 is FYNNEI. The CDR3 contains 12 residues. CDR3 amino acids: CASRRDGTEAFF. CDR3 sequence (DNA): TGTGCCAGCAGGCGGGACGGCACTGAAGCTTTCTTT.

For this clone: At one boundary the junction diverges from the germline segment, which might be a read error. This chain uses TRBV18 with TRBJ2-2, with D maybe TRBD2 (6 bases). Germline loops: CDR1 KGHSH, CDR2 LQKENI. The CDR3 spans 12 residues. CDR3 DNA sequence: TGTGCCAGCTCACCACCTCGCCGGGACTTGATTTTT. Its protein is CASSPPRRDLIF. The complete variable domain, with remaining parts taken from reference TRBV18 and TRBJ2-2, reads NAGVMQNPRHLVRRRGQEARLRCSPMKGHSHVYWYRQLPEEGLKFMVYLQKENIIDESGMPKERFSAEFPKEGPSILRIQQVVRGDSAAYFCASSPPRRDLIFGEGSRLTVL.

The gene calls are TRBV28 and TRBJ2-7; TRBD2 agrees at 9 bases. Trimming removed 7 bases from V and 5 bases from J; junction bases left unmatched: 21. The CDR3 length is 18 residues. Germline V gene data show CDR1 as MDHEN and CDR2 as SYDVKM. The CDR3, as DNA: TGTGCCAGCACCACCTTCTTGCGGGGGGGTCAGATAGCGAACGAGCAGTACTTC. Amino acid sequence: CASTTFLRGGQIANEQYF.

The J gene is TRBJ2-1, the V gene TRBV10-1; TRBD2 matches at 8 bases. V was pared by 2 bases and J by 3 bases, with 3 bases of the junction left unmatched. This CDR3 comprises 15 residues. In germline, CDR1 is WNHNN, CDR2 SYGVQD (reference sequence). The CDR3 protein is CASSERRGVYNEQFF. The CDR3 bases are TGCGCCAGCAGTGAGCGGCGGGGGGTCTACAATGAGCAGTTCTTC.

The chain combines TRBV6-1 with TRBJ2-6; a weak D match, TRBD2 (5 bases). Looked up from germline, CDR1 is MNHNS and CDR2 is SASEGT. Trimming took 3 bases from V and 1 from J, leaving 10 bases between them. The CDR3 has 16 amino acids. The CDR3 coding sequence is TGTGCCAGCAGTGATTTAGGGAGATCTGGGGCCAACGTCCTGACTTTC. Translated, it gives CASSDLGRSGANVLTF.

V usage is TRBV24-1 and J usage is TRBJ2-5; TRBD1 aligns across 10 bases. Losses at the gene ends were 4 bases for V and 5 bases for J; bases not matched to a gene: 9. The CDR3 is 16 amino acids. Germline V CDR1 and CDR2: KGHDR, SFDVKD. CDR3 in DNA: TGTGCCACCAGTGACCCCGGACAGGGGGAGGGGGAGACCCAGTACTTC. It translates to CATSDPGQGEGETQYF.

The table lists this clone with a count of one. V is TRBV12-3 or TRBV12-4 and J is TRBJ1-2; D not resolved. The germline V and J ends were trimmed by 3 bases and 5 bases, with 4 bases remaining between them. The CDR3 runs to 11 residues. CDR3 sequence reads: CASSFNYGYTF. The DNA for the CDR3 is TGTGCCAGCAGTTTTAATTATGGCTACACCTTC.

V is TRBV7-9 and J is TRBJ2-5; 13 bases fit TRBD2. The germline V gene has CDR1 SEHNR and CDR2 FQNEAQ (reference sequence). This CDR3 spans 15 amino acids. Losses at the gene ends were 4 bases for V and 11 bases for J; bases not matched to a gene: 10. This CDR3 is CASSSGTSGAPPQYF. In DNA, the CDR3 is TGTGCCAGCAGCTCCGGGACTAGCGGGGCCCCACCTCAGTACTTC.

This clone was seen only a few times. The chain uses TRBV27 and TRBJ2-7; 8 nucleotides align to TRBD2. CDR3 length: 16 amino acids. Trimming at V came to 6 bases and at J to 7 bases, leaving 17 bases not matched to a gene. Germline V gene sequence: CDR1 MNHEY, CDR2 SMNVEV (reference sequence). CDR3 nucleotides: TGTGCCAGCAGGACCGTCGAAGCGGGAGCCCCGGGTGAGCAGTACTTC. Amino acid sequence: CASRTVEAGAPGEQYF.

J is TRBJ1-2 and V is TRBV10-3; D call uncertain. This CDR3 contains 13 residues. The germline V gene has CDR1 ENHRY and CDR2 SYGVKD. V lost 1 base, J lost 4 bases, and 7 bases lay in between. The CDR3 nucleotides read TGTGCCATCAGTGAGTTGGGGAGCTATGGCTACACCTTC. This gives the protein CAISELGSYGYTF.

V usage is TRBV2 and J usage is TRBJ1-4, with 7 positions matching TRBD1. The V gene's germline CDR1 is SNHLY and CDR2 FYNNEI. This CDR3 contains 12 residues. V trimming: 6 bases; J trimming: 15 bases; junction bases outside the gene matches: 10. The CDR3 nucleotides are TGTGCCAGCAGCAGATTCCGGGACAGTGTGTTTTTT. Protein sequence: CASSRFRDSVFF.

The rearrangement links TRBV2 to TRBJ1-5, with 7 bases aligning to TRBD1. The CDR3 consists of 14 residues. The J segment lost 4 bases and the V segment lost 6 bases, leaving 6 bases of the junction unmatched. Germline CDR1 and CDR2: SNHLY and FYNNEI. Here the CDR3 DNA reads TGTGCCAGCAGAGACACAGGGGTAAATCAGCCCCAGCATTTT. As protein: CASRDTGVNQPQHF. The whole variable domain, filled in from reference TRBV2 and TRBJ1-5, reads EPEVTQTPSHQVTQMGQEVILRCVPISNHLYFYWYRQILGQKVEFLVSFYNNEISEKSEIFDDQFSVERPDGSNFTLKIRSTKLEDSAMYFCASRDTGVNQPQHFGDGTRLSIL.